Listed below are T cell receptor beta chains from one sample, sequenced in a study of memory CD4+ T cells and cytomegalovirus serostatus. Only in-frame clones appear in the TCRdb table, and some are missing; sequencing was by immunoSEQ multiplex PCR. The sample includes roughly 53,000 clones, around 78% of them seen just once. Sequenced input: memory CD4+ T cells from blood. Receptors were obtained from an adult in good health and CMV-seronegative. Each CDR3 is given with its conserved first and last residue. Each record gives: CDR3 protein, CDR3 DNA, V gene, clone size, J gene, D gene. The D gene is left open where the match is weak. Expanded clones are given a class, and other clones once, few, many or no size at all.

CASSLDPTSNQPQHF TGTGCCAGCAGCTTAGATCCCACGAGCAATCAGCCCCAGCATTTT TRBV7-2 few TRBJ1-5 .
CASSQDRGTDTQYF TGTGCCAGCAGCCAAGACCGGGGGACAGATACGCAGTATTTT TRBV4-2 . TRBJ2-3 .
CASSPTLGRFSYEQYF TGTGCCAGCTCACCGACCCTCGGACGGTTCTCCTACGAGCAGTACTTC TRBV18 . TRBJ2-7 .
CASSSGGNTIYF TGTGCCAGCAGCTCGGGGGGGAACACCATATATTTT TRBV11-2 . TRBJ1-3 .
CASSSALAGPTGELFF TGTGCCAGCAGCTCCGCACTAGCGGGACCCACCGGGGAGCTGTTTTTT TRBV7-2 few TRBJ2-2 TRBD2
CARLAGGGELFF TGTGCTAGGCTAGCGGGAGGCGGGGAGCTGTTTTTT TRBV6-1 . TRBJ2-2 TRBD2
CASSTHSNRDFQFF TGTGCCAGTAGTACACACAGCAACCGGGACTTCCAGTTCTTC TRBV19 . TRBJ2-1 .
CASSLEGQGEQYF TGTGCCAGCAGCTTAGAGGGACAGGGCGAGCAGTACTTC TRBV7-2 . TRBJ2-7 TRBD1
CASSLGAAYEQYF TGCGCCAGCAGCTTGGGGGCAGCCTACGAGCAGTACTTC TRBV5-1 . TRBJ2-7 .
CASSLEGSLGYTF TGCGCCAGCAGCTTGGAGGGGTCGCTTGGCTACACCTTC TRBV5-1 . TRBJ1-2 .
CASSLDTRRGRGETQYF TGCGCCAGCAGCTTGGATACGAGGCGGGGGCGAGGAGAGACCCAGTACTTC TRBV5-1 . TRBJ2-5 .
CASSREGGTEAFF TGTGCCAGCAGTCGTGAAGGGGGCACTGAAGCTTTCTTT TRBV6-5 . TRBJ1-1 .
CASAKEGFSGYEQYF TGTGCCAGCGCAAAAGAGGGGTTTTCAGGATACGAGCAGTACTTC TRBV27 . TRBJ2-7 .
CASTRGQPNQPQHF TGTGCCAGCACCAGAGGACAGCCCAATCAGCCCCAGCATTTT TRBV2 . TRBJ1-5 .
CAWSRRQGAVNTEAFF TGTGCCTGGAGCCGAAGACAGGGGGCGGTGAACACTGAAGCTTTCTTT TRBV30 . TRBJ1-1 TRBD1
CASSLVARVNEQFF TGTGCCAGCAGTTTGGTTGCCAGGGTAAATGAGCAGTTCTTC TRBV28 . TRBJ2-1 .
CASREDRGRNIQYF TGTGCCAGCAGGGAGGACAGGGGAAGAAACATTCAGTACTTC TRBV6-1 once TRBJ2-4 TRBD1
CASSLGQGVGEQYF TGCGCCAGCAGCTTGGGGCAGGGGGTAGGCGAGCAGTACTTC TRBV5-1 . TRBJ2-7 TRBD1
CASSQEWFSYNEQFF TGCGCCAGCAGCCAAGAGTGGTTCTCCTACAATGAGCAGTTCTTC TRBV4-3 . TRBJ2-1 .
CASSRVGPNEKLFF TGTGCCAGCAGCCGGGTGGGGCCTAATGAAAAACTGTTTTTT TRBV5-6 . TRBJ1-4 .
CASSRAGGEETQYF TGTGCCAGCAGCCGCGCAGGGGGAGAAGAGACCCAGTACTTC TRBV5-6 . TRBJ2-5 TRBD1
CASSVGGAAEQFF TGTGCCAGCAGCGTAGGGGGAGCCGCTGAGCAGTTCTTC TRBV7-6 . TRBJ2-1 .
CASSLRTGEQYF TGTGCCAGCAGCTTAAGGACAGGGGAGCAGTACTTC TRBV7-2 few TRBJ2-7 TRBD1
CASSLGAQLYGYTF TGTGCCAGCAGTTTAGGGGCGCAGCTCTATGGCTACACCTTC TRBV28 . TRBJ1-2 .
CASSLRGSEKLFF TGTGCCAGCAGTTTAAGAGGGAGCGAAAAACTGTTTTTT TRBV27 . TRBJ1-4 .
CASTDYNEQFF TGTGCCAGCACGGACTACAATGAGCAGTTCTTC TRBV11-2 few TRBJ2-1 .
CASSLSGGPTQYF TGTGCCAGTAGTCTTTCTGGCGGACCTACGCAGTATTTT TRBV19 . TRBJ2-3 .
CASSRQTGGLYGYTF TGTGCCAGCAGCCGGCAGACAGGGGGTCTCTATGGCTACACCTTC TRBV6-5 . TRBJ1-2 TRBD1
CASSLDRGPEDTGELFF TGTGCCAGCAGCTTGGACAGGGGCCCCGAGGACACCGGGGAGCTGTTTTTT TRBV5-6 . TRBJ2-2 TRBD1
CASSPIAGVNTGELFF TGCGCCAGCAGCCCCATAGCGGGAGTTAACACCGGGGAGCTGTTTTTT TRBV4-3 . TRBJ2-2 TRBD2
CASSYSRQGLDTQYF TGTGCCAGCAGTTACTCGAGACAGGGGTTAGATACGCAGTATTTT TRBV6-5 . TRBJ2-3 TRBD1
CASSFRGGDTEAFF TGTGCCAGCAGCTTTAGGGGAGGGGACACTGAAGCTTTCTTT TRBV5-5 . TRBJ1-1 .
CASSGRKGKTQYF TGCGCCAGCAGTGGTCGAAAGGGAAAGACCCAGTACTTC TRBV23-1 . TRBJ2-5 .
CASSLPGANYGYTF TGTGCCAGCAGCTTACCGGGAGCTAACTATGGCTACACCTTC TRBV7-2 . TRBJ1-2 .
CASSQMSKAFF TGTGCCAGCAGCCAAATGAGCAAAGCTTTCTTT TRBV14 few TRBJ1-1 .
CASSTVTWNTEAFF TGTGCCAGTAGTACCGTAACATGGAACACTGAAGCTTTCTTT TRBV19 few TRBJ1-1 .
CASSLALAENTEAFF TGTGCCAGCAGCTTGGCCTTGGCAGAGAACACTGAAGCTTTCTTT TRBV5-4 . TRBJ1-1 .